The rows below give T cell receptor beta chains drawn from one sample of a study of T cell clones after liver transplantation. Sequencing used immunoSEQ multiplex PCR; TCRdb keeps in-frame clones, though not all of them. The sample lists 75,000 to 95,000 clones; roughly 85% were seen once. This specimen was CD4+ T cells from blood, taken at the 22-month timepoint. All receptors come from a human patient who received a liver transplant. The graft donor may have given rise to some T cells. Each CDR3 is given with its conserved first and last residue. A D gene is named only where the DNA matches it firmly. Clone size is not always given. Where it is, it says once, few, many or a class for expanded clones.

- - TRBJ1-2 TRBV19 CASSIVAGRYGYTF TGTGCCAGTAGTATAGTAGCAGGGCGATATGGCTACACCTTC
- once TRBJ2-3 TRBV6-4 CASSETEGPDTQYF TGTGCCAGCAGTGAAACAGAGGGGCCCGATACGCAGTATTTT
TRBD1 - TRBJ2-7 TRBV7-9 CASSGSRTGNSYEQYF TGTGCCAGCAGCGGTTCACGGACAGGCAATTCCTACGAGCAGTACTTC
- - TRBJ2-3 TRBV29-1 CSFPNQVGTDTQYF TGCAGCTTTCCTAACCAGGTCGGGACAGATACGCAGTATTTT
- - TRBJ2-1 TRBV7-9 CASSSALGGNEQFF TGTGCCAGCAGCTCAGCGCTGGGCGGCAATGAGCAGTTCTTC
- - TRBJ2-5 TRBV18 CASSPAAPGFGETQYF TGTGCCAGCTCACCAGCAGCTCCCGGGTTTGGAGAGACCCAGTACTTC
- - TRBJ2-1 TRBV18 CASSPGQTHNEQFF TGTGCCAGCTCACCGGGCCAGACTCACAATGAGCAGTTCTTC
- - TRBJ2-7 TRBV5-1 CASSRTEGDYGQYF TGCGCCAGCAGTCGGACAGAAGGGGACTACGGGCAGTACTTC
TRBD2 - TRBJ2-5 TRBV15 CATSRVGSGTRETQYF TGTGCCACCAGCAGAGTCGGTAGCGGGACTAGGGAGACCCAGTACTTC
- - TRBJ1-1 TRBV5-1 CASSRTGGEGTEAFF TGCGCCAGCAGTAGAACCGGGGGGGAAGGCACTGAAGCTTTCTTT
TRBD2 once TRBJ2-3 TRBV5-4 CASSSRLAGGGTDTQYF TGTGCCAGCAGCTCAAGACTAGCGGGGGGTGGCACAGATACGCAGTATTTT
- - TRBJ1-5 TRBV6-5 CASSNHRRGDQPQHF TGTGCCAGCAGTAATCACCGCAGGGGAGATCAGCCCCAGCATTTT
- - TRBJ2-2 TRBV28 CASKRIANTGELFF TGTGCCAGCAAAAGGATCGCGAACACCGGGGAGCTGTTTTTT
TRBD1 few TRBJ1-2 TRBV6-5 CASSEPQGANGYTF TGTGCCAGCAGTGAACCACAGGGGGCGAATGGCTACACCTTC
- once TRBJ2-1 TRBV6-6 CASSYGGNSYNEQFF TGTGCCAGCAGTTACGGCGGGAACTCCTACAATGAGCAGTTCTTC
- once TRBJ2-3 TRBV18 CASSPLGLGDTQYF TGTGCCAGCTCACCCCTGGGACTTGGGGATACGCAGTATTTT
- - TRBJ1-3 TRBV5-4 CASSLFQGKRAGNTIYF TGTGCCAGCAGCTTGTTTCAGGGGAAGAGGGCTGGAAACACCATATATTTT
TRBD2 - TRBJ2-3 TRBV11-3 CASSSGLAPDTQYF TGTGCCAGCAGCTCGGGACTAGCTCCAGATACGCAGTATTTT
- once TRBJ2-3 TRBV18 CASSVDSTDTQYF TGTGCCAGCTCCGTTGACTCCACAGATACGCAGTATTTT
- - TRBJ2-1 TRBV12-5 CASGLSNEQFF TGTGCTAGTGGTTTGAGCAATGAGCAGTTCTTC
TRBD2 once TRBJ2-3 TRBV29-1 CSVTLGLAGGSDTQYF TGCAGCGTTACCCTGGGACTAGCGGGAGGTTCAGATACGCAGTATTTT
TRBD1 - TRBJ2-1 TRBV7-9 CASSQLGGFLVDEQFF TGTGCCAGCAGCCAGTTAGGGGGCTTCTTGGTCGATGAGCAGTTCTTC
- - TRBJ2-5 TRBV7-3 CASSLLGGRETQYF TGTGCCAGCAGCTTACTCGGGGGGCGGGAGACCCAGTACTTC
- - TRBJ2-2 TRBV7-7 CASSPYGAQDTGELFF TGTGCCAGCAGCCCATATGGGGCGCAGGACACCGGGGAGCTGTTTTTT
- - TRBJ1-2 TRBV7-2 CASSLWTDNYGYTF TGTGCCAGCAGCTTATGGACGGACAACTATGGCTACACCTTC
TRBD2 few TRBJ2-2 TRBV7-3 CASSLRGLAGTTGELFF TGTGCCAGCAGCTTAAGAGGACTAGCGGGCACCACCGGGGAGCTGTTTTTT
- - TRBJ2-3 TRBV4-3 CASSQDREQWGTQYF TGCGCCAGCAGCCAAGACCGGGAACAGTGGGGTACGCAGTATTTT
- - TRBJ1-1 TRBV9 CASSVVPLNTEAFF TGTGCCAGCAGCGTAGTGCCCCTGAACACTGAAGCTTTCTTT
- - TRBJ2-5 TRBV7-2 CASSFRVPSGAQYF TGTGCCAGCAGCTTTCGAGTGCCATCGGGGGCCCAGTACTTC
- - TRBJ2-3 TRBV7-2 CASSQQAGSQDTQYF TGTGCCAGCAGCCAACAGGCGGGAAGTCAGGATACGCAGTATTTT
TRBD1 - TRBJ1-5 TRBV12-5 CASRLGQGAEGGQPQHF TGTGCTAGTAGATTAGGACAGGGGGCTGAGGGTGGTCAGCCCCAGCATTTT
- - TRBJ2-7 TRBV5-1 CASSLGQGAYEQYF TGCGCCAGCAGCTTAGGTCAGGGTGCCTACGAGCAGTACTTC
- - TRBJ1-4 TRBV6-1 CASSEERGGTNEKLFF TGTGCCAGCAGTGAAGAGAGGGGCGGGACTAATGAAAAACTGTTTTTT
TRBD2 - TRBJ2-3 TRBV30 CAWSSGRGTDTQYF TGTGCCTGGAGTAGCGGGAGGGGCACAGATACGCAGTATTTT
TRBD2 once TRBJ2-7 TRBV7-2 CASSLGTSGNYEQYF TGTGCCAGCAGCTTAGGGACTAGCGGGAACTACGAGCAGTACTTC
TRBD1 few TRBJ1-2 TRBV28 CASSPTWGQGNYGYTF TGTGCCAGCAGCCCGACTTGGGGACAGGGAAACTATGGCTACACCTTC
TRBD2 - TRBJ2-1 TRBV5-1 CASSLVQGTSGSYEQFF TGCGCCAGCAGCTTGGTCCAAGGGACTAGCGGGAGCTATGAGCAGTTCTTC
TRBD2 - TRBJ2-3 TRBV27 CAPTLAGDEGTDTQYF TGTGCCCCCACACTAGCGGGAGACGAGGGCACAGATACGCAGTATTTT
TRBD1 - TRBJ2-7 TRBV27 CASSTQLLRDRGKYEQYF TGTGCCAGCAGTACCCAGTTACTCCGGGACAGGGGAAAGTACGAGCAGTACTTC
TRBD2 once TRBJ2-1 TRBV30 CAWTKGLAVINEQFF TGTGCCTGGACAAAAGGACTAGCGGTTATTAATGAGCAGTTCTTC
TRBD2 - TRBJ2-5 TRBV7-2 CASSPPSGVLETQYF TGTGCCAGCAGTCCGCCTAGCGGGGTCCTAGAGACCCAGTACTTC
- - TRBJ1-5 TRBV7-6 CASSPLRGGNQPQHF TGTGCCAGCAGCCCGCTTAGGGGTGGCAATCAGCCCCAGCATTTT
- - TRBJ2-1 TRBV7-7 CASSLDSYNEQFF TGTGCTAGCAGTCTGGACTCCTACAACGAGCAGTTCTTC
- - TRBJ2-5 TRBV11-3 CASSSWGGETQYF TGTGCCAGCAGCTCCTGGGGAGGAGAGACCCAGTACTTC